This T cell receptor beta chain derives from a study of shared clonotypes between healthy human individuals. Study-wide findings and caveats: Memory subsets had estimated richness that was generally smaller than that of naive subsets. Non-shared clonotypes had lower generation probabilities than those shared by all four donors.

Sequenced by immunoSEQ multiplex PCR; TCRdb stores in-frame clones only, minus some. This sample has about 2.1 million clones, with 93% found just once. Regarding this clone: Its antigen is still unknown. Other DNA sequences within the sample encode an identical CDR3.

The naive CD8 subset, CD45RO-negative cells positively selected for CCR7, excluded terminally differentiated effector memory CD45RA+ cells. The donor population consisted of healthy HIV-negative adults with no recent acute infections or vaccinations. All donors were Caucasian adults living in Nashville, Tennessee. V lost 1 base, J lost 1 base, and 1 base stayed unmatched. Germline V gene sequence: CDR1 LGHNA, CDR2 YSLEER. The CDR3 is made up of 15 amino acids. The chain couples TRBV4-3 to TRBJ1-1; 9 bases match TRBD1. Sequences were obtained from naive CD8+ T cells from PBMCs. The origin of this receptor is a man between 18 and 29 years old in good health. Some clones in this sample may be carry-over from other donors' samples. The CDR3 DNA follows: TGCGCCAGCAGCCAAGGGACAGGGGCGAACACTGAAGCTTTCTTT. Its translation: CASSQGTGANTEAFF.